Presented here are 26 T cell receptor beta chains from one specimen sequenced in a study of identifying expanded T cells in peripheral blood. Repertoires were generated with immunoSEQ multiplex PCR, while TCRdb's copy carries only in-frame clones and drops some. The table lists roughly 100,000 clones, around 89% of them singletons. Material: blood. These receptors all stem from a person aged 18 to 69 in good health.

J is TRBJ2-2 and V is TRBV2, with TRBD2 matching 9 bases. This CDR3 has 17 amino acids. The V gene's germline CDR1 is SNHLY and CDR2 FYNNEI. The J segment lost 6 bases and the V segment lost 0 bases, leaving 8 bases of the junction unmatched. The CDR3 DNA is TGTGCCAGCAGTGAAGCGCTTCGCGGGGGGGCCCCCGGGGAGCTGTTTTTT. Its protein product is CASSEALRGGAPGELFF.

This CDR3 is CASRKGLAGEETQYF. The CDR3 coding sequence is TGTGCCAGCAGGAAAGGACTAGCGGGAGAAGAGACCCAGTACTTC. The J gene is TRBJ2-5, the V gene TRBV2; 13 bases are shared with TRBD2. Germline trimming cut 6 bases from V and 3 bases from J; bases unmatched to any gene: 4. This CDR3 is built from 15 residues. Germline lookup yields CDR1 SNHLY and CDR2 FYNNEI.

The table lists this clone with a few counts. The chain combines TRBV30 with TRBJ1-1; D remains ambiguous. This CDR3 contains 13 residues. Trimming stripped 2 bases from V and 0 bases from J, with 7 bases between. Germline V gene lookup returns CDR1 GTSNPN and CDR2 SVGIG (reference sequence). The DNA of the CDR3 is TGTGCCTGGAGTCGTTCCTTGAACACTGAAGCTTTCTTT. Protein sequence: CAWSRSLNTEAFF.

This chain links TRBV30 with TRBJ2-3, with D tentatively TRBD1 or TRBD2 (5 bases each). V lost 4 bases and J 4 bases, leaving 15 bases between the germline ends. CDR1 is GTSNPN and CDR2 is SVGIG in the germline V gene (reference sequence). The CDR3 covers 14 residues. For the CDR3, the DNA is TGTGCCTGGACATTACCTACGGGGCCAGATACGCAGTATTTT. Its protein is CAWTLPTGPDTQYF.

This chain uses TRBV7-3 with TRBJ2-2; no definite D call. V was cut by 1 base and J by 1 base, with 10 bases left in between. The CDR3 is 16 amino acids. Germline assignment: CDR1 SGHTA and CDR2 FQGTGA. CDR3: CASSLRRTVNTGELFF. CDR3 bases: TGTGCCAGCAGCTTAAGAAGGACGGTGAACACCGGGGAGCTGTTTTTT.

The CDR3 sequence: CASSRTSTNEKLFF. DNA of the CDR3: TGTGCCAGCAGTCGTACTTCAACTAATGAAAAACTGTTTTTT. The chain links TRBV6-1 to TRBJ1-4; D call uncertain. V lost 5 bases and J 0 bases, leaving 7 bases between the germline ends. Germline V gene lookup returns CDR1 MNHNS and CDR2 SASEGT. The CDR3 length is 14 residues.

A single count supports this clone. The CDR3: CASSKGQEDAYEQYF. In nucleotides, the CDR3 is TGTGCCAGCAGCAAAGGACAGGAGGATGCCTACGAGCAGTACTTC. V usage is TRBV9 and J usage is TRBJ2-7; 7 bases align to TRBD1. CDR1 SGDLS and CDR2 YYNGEE come from the germline V gene. The CDR3 extends over 15 amino acids. V gave up 4 bases and J gave up 2 bases; unmatched junction bases: 9. The variable domain in full, completed from reference TRBV9 and TRBJ2-7, reads DSGVTQTPKHLITATGQRVTLRCSPRSGDLSVYWYQQSLDQGLQFLIQYYNGEERAKGNILERFSAQQFPDLHSELNLSSLELGDSALYFCASSKGQEDAYEQYFGPGTRLTVT.

The V gene is TRBV21-1, the J gene TRBJ1-2; TRBD1 was called by the table and not checked on the DNA. TRBV21-1 is marked as a pseudogene. The CDR3 runs to 15 residues. The CDR3 here is CASSKGWGHSYGYTF. The CDR3 bases are TGTGCCAGCAGCAAAGGCTGGGGACACAGCTATGGCTACACCTTC.

CDR3 sequence: CASSYTGDKETQYF. CDR3 coding DNA: TGTGCCAGCAGCTATACAGGGGATAAGGAGACCCAGTACTTC. The rearrangement joins TRBV5-6 to TRBJ2-5, with 7 nucleotides matching TRBD1. CDR1 is SGHDT and CDR2 is YYEEEE in the germline V gene. The trim removed 3 bases at V and 5 bases at J, leaving 7 bases unmatched. The CDR3 totals 14 residues.

The J gene is TRBJ1-5, the V gene TRBV6-6, with no clear D. CDR3 length: 15 amino acids. In germline, CDR1 is MNHNY, CDR2 SVGAGI (reference sequence). V lost 0 bases and J lost 4, with 10 bases in between. In DNA form, the CDR3 reads TGTGCCAGCAGTTACTCGTCGACAAGAAATCAGCCCCAGCATTTT. Protein product: CASSYSSTRNQPQHF.

In this sample, this clone turned up once. The chain is built from TRBV5-4 and TRBJ1-1, with no clear D. CDR3 length: 12 residues. Trimming left V 5 bases short and J 7 bases short, with 12 bases between. Germline CDR1 is SGHNT and CDR2 is YYREEE (reference sequence). The CDR3 here is CASSFLTSEAFF. CDR3 nucleotide sequence: TGTGCCAGCAGTTTCCTCACAAGTGAAGCTTTCTTT. The complete variable domain, with remaining parts taken from reference TRBV5-4 and TRBJ1-1, reads ETGVTQSPTHLIKTRGQQVTLRCSSQSGHNTVSWYQQALGQGPQFIFQYYREEENGRGNFPPRFSGLQFPNYSSELNVNALELDDSALYLCASSFLTSEAFFGQGTRLTVV.

The chain uses TRBV28 and TRBJ2-7, with unresolved D. Trimming stripped 3 bases from V and 1 base from J, with 10 bases between. The CDR3 totals 14 residues. CDR1 MDHEN and CDR2 SYDVKM come from the germline V gene. The CDR3 is CASSFRRKSYEQYF. The CDR3 bases are TGTGCCAGCAGTTTTCGCCGGAAATCCTACGAGCAGTACTTC.

The chain joins TRBV6-5 to TRBJ1-5; unclear D gene. CDR1 is MNHEY and CDR2 is SVGAGI in the germline V gene. V was pared by 1 base and J by 2 bases, with 9 bases between. CDR3 length equals 15 residues. The CDR3 reads CASSYFTEGNQPQHF. The CDR3 DNA sequence: TGTGCCAGCAGTTACTTCACAGAGGGCAATCAGCCCCAGCATTTT.

The CDR3 nucleotides are TGTGCCAGCAGCCCAGGACAGACCTACAATGAGCAGTTCTTC. It encodes CASSPGQTYNEQFF. The J gene is TRBJ2-1, the V gene TRBV7-3; TRBD1 is a possible D gene (6 bases). The CDR3 contains 14 residues. Deletions cut 5 bases from V and 2 bases from J, with 10 bases between. The V gene's germline CDR1 is SGHTA and CDR2 FQGTGA.

The rearrangement links TRBV15 to TRBJ2-1; no clear D gene. Germline assignment: CDR1 LNHNV and CDR2 YYDKDF (reference sequence). Trimming removed 1 base from V and 8 bases from J, with 6 bases in between. The CDR3 extends over 12 amino acids. CDR3 bases: TGTGCCACCAGCAGAGTGGGTGATGAGCAGTTCTTC. Its protein is CATSRVGDEQFF.

The count of this clone is one. The chain employs TRBV6-6 and TRBJ2-7, with D perhaps matching TRBD2 (6 bases). Trimming stripped 7 bases from V and 4 bases from J, with 11 bases between. The length of the CDR3 is 12 residues. Germline CDR1 is MNHNY and CDR2 is SVGAGI (reference sequence). CDR3 residues: CASNLGGYEQYF. CDR3 DNA sequence: TGTGCCAGCAATCTGGGGGGATACGAGCAGTACTTC.

The chain is built from TRBV7-2 and TRBJ1-1; D perhaps matches TRBD1 (5 bases). Trimming left V 1 base short and J 3 bases short, with 12 bases between. The CDR3 is made up of 15 amino acids. Per the germline V gene, CDR1 is SGHTA and CDR2 is FQGNSA. In nucleotides, the CDR3 is TGTGCCAGCAGCTTAGGACCAGGGAGGGACACTGAAGCTTTCTTT. Translating gives CASSLGPGRDTEAFF.

The rearrangement joins TRBV6-6 to TRBJ2-3; 8 bases are shared with TRBD2. Trimming at V came to 3 bases and at J to 6 bases, leaving 8 bases not matched to a gene. This CDR3 is 15 amino acids long. CDR1 and CDR2 (germline): MNHNY, SVGAGI (reference sequence). The CDR3 loop is CASSYWAGGGDTQYF. The CDR3 DNA reads TGTGCCAGCAGTTATTGGGCGGGAGGCGGCGATACGCAGTATTTT.

This clone has a handful of counts. The V call is TRBV19, the J call TRBJ1-1; 11 nucleotides agree with TRBD1. The CDR3 length is 16 residues. Germline V gene data show CDR1 as LNHDA and CDR2 as SQIVND (reference sequence). The V segment lost 6 bases and the J segment 5 bases; nucleotides outside the gene matches: 11. This CDR3 reads CASSNRVGTGGTEAFF. CDR3 coding DNA: TGTGCCAGTAGCAACCGGGTGGGGACAGGGGGAACTGAAGCTTTCTTT.

J is TRBJ1-1 and V is TRBV7-2; D is possibly TRBD1 (5 bases). The CDR3 has 17 residues. The V gene's germline CDR1 is SGHTA and CDR2 FQGNSA. The V end lost 1 base, the J end lost 0 bases, and 15 bases lay between the germline ends. CDR3 in DNA: TGTGCCAGCAGCTTAGTTTCAGTCGGGGGTATGAACACTGAAGCTTTCTTT. Protein product: CASSLVSVGGMNTEAFF.

This clone appeared a few times. The chain couples TRBV18 to TRBJ2-3; 8 bases are a match to TRBD1. Germline CDR1 and CDR2: KGHSH and LQKENI. CDR3 size: 15 residues. Trimming took 4 bases from V and 3 from J; bases not matched to a gene: 6. CDR3 nucleotides: TGTGCCAGCTCACGTGGACAGGGACCGACAGATACGCAGTATTTT. This sequence encodes CASSRGQGPTDTQYF.

The gene calls are TRBV18 and TRBJ1-2; D is ambiguous. This CDR3 is built from 15 residues. The germline V gene has CDR1 KGHSH and CDR2 LQKENI. V lost 0 bases to trimming and J lost 8 bases, with 16 bases between them. CDR3 coding DNA: TGTGCCAGCTCACCACCGAACGGAGGAAATTCGGGCTACACCTTC. Translating it yields CASSPPNGGNSGYTF.

The rearrangement joins TRBV19 to TRBJ2-3; 8 bases map to TRBD2. V lost 7 bases to trimming and J lost 6 bases; unmatched junction nucleotides: 6. Germline lookup yields CDR1 LNHDA and CDR2 SQIVND (reference sequence). The CDR3 has 13 amino acids. The chain's CDR3 is CASTARGGDTQYF. CDR3 coding DNA: TGTGCCAGTACCGCCCGGGGGGGTGATACGCAGTATTTT.

V is TRBV27 and J is TRBJ2-7; 10 bases match TRBD2. Germline loops: CDR1 MNHEY, CDR2 SMNVEV (reference sequence). Trimming at V came to 6 bases and at J to 0 bases, leaving 5 bases not matched to a gene. This CDR3 spans 15 amino acids. CDR3 region: CASSQGLADSYEQYF. CDR3 nucleotide sequence: TGTGCCAGCAGCCAAGGACTAGCGGACTCCTACGAGCAGTACTTC.

The chain has TRBV11-2 and TRBJ2-5; D unclear. The germline V gene encodes CDR1 SGHAT and CDR2 FQNNGV. V gave up 3 bases and J gave up 5 bases, with 7 bases separating them. The CDR3 is 12 amino acids. The CDR3 coding sequence is TGTGCCAGCAGCTTGTATAGGGAGACCCAGTACTTC. Its protein is CASSLYRETQYF. Using reference TRBV11-2 and TRBJ2-5 for the parts outside the CDR3, the full variable domain is EAGVAQSPRYKIIEKRQSVAFWCNPISGHATLYWYQQILGQGPKLLIQFQNNGVVDDSQLPKDRFSAERLKGVDSTLKIQPAKLEDSAVYLCASSLYRETQYFGPGTRLLVL.

The genes are TRBV11-3 and TRBJ2-2, with 11 positions matching TRBD1. CDR1 is SGHNT, CDR2 YENEEA, per germline. The CDR3 runs to 16 residues. V shed 3 bases and J 4 bases; nucleotides not matched to a gene: 4. The chain's CDR3 is CASSFSGQGVTGELFF. CDR3 DNA sequence: TGTGCCAGCAGCTTCTCGGGACAGGGGGTCACCGGGGAGCTGTTTTTT.